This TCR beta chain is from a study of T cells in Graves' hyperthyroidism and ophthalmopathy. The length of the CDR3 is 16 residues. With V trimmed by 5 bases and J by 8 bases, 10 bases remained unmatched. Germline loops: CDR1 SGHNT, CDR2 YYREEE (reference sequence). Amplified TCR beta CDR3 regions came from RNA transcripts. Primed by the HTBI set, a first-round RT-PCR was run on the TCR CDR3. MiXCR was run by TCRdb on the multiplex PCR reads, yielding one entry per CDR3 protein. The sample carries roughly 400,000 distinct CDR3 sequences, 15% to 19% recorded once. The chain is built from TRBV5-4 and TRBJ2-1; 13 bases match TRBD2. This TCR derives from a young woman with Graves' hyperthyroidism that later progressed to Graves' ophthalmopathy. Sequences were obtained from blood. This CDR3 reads CASRLPGLAGTHEQFF. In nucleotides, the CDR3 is TGTGCCAGCAGACTACCGGGACTAGCGGGAACCCATGAGCAGTTCTTC.